This T cell receptor beta chain was documented in a study of vaccination effects on CD4 cells after COVID-19. Before sequencing took place, the ViraFEST assay used viral peptide pools to expand antigen-specific CD4+ T cells. Following a 10-day culture, CD4+ T cells were purified. In the vaccine recipients, nucleocapsid antibodies were negative and there was no prior SARS-CoV-2 infection. Cultures used under 2.5 million PBMC per well, 9.5 to 10 IU/ml IL-2 and approximately 11 ug/ml peptides. A half-medium replacement with IL-2 medium was carried out on days 3 and 7. The method was immunoSEQ multiplex PCR; TCRdb's version includes in-frame clones alone and lacks a portion of them. The table lists more than 50,000 clones, 81% of them singletons. The CDR3 sequence is 13 residues long. The V and J ends lost 6 bases and 5 bases, in that order; junction bases with no gene match: 6. In germline, CDR1 is MNHEY, CDR2 SVGAGI.

As regards this clone: Its antigen is currently unknown.

The source material was CD4+ T cells from PBMCs cultured with HCoV-229E spike peptides, sampled before COVID-19 vaccination. The genes are TRBV6-5 and TRBJ2-5, with 7 nucleotides matching TRBD2. This receptor was taken from a human donor who received a COVID-19 vaccine. The CDR3 sequence is CASRIQGGETQYF. CDR3 DNA: TGTGCCAGCAGGATTCAGGGAGGGGAGACCCAGTACTTC.